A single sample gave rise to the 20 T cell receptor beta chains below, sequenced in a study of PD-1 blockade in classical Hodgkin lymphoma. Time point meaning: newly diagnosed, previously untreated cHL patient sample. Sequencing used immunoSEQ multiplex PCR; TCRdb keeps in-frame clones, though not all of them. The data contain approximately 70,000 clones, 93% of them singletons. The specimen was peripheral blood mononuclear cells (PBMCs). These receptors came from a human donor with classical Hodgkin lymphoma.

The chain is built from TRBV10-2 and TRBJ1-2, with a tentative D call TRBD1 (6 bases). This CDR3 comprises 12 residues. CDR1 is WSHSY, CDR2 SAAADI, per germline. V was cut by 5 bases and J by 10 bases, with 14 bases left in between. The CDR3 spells CASSLGGADYTF. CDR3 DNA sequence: TGCGCCAGCAGTCTGGGGGGCGCGGACTACACCTTC.

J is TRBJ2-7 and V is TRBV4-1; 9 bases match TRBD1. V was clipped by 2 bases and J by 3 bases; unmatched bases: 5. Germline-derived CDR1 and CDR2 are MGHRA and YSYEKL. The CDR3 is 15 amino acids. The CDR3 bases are TGCGCCAGCAGCCAAACCGGGACAGGGATCTACGAGCAGTACTTC. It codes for CASSQTGTGIYEQYF.

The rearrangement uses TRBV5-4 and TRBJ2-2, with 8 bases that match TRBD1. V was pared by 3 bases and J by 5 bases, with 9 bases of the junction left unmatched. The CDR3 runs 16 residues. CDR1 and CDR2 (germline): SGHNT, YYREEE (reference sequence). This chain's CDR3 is CASSSPDRGRTGELFF. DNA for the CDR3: TGTGCCAGCAGCTCCCCTGACAGGGGTCGGACCGGGGAGCTGTTTTTT.

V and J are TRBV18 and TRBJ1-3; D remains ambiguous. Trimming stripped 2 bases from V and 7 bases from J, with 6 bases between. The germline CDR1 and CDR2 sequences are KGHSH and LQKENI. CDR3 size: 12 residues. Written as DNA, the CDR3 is TGTGCCAGCTCACCATCGGGGAACACCATATATTTT. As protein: CASSPSGNTIYF. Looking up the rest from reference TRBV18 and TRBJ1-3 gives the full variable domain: NAGVMQNPRHLVRRRGQEARLRCSPMKGHSHVYWYRQLPEEGLKFMVYLQKENIIDESGMPKERFSAEFPKEGPSILRIQQVVRGDSAAYFCASSPSGNTIYFGEGSWLTVV.

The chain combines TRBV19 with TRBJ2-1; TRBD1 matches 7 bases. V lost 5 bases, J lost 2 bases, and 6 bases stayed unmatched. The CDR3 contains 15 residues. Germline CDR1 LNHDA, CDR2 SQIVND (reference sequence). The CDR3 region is CASSLQGRTYNEQFF. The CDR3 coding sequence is TGTGCCAGTAGTCTACAGGGGCGGACCTACAATGAGCAGTTCTTC.

CDR3 protein: CASSGRGGGNQPQHF. CDR3 in DNA: TGTGCCAGCAGCGGGCGCGGGGGTGGCAATCAGCCCCAGCATTTT. The gene calls are TRBV7-2 and TRBJ1-5; a weak D match, TRBD1 (5 bases). CDR3 length: 15 residues. V was clipped by 5 bases and J by 2 bases, with 13 bases between them. Germline CDR1 is SGHTA and CDR2 is FQGNSA. The complete variable domain, with remaining parts taken from reference TRBV7-2 and TRBJ1-5, reads GAGVSQSPSNKVTEKGKDVELRCDPISGHTALYWYRQSLGQGLEFLIYFQGNSAPDKSGLPSDRFSAERTGGSVSTLTIQRTQQEDSAVYLCASSGRGGGNQPQHFGDGTRLSIL.

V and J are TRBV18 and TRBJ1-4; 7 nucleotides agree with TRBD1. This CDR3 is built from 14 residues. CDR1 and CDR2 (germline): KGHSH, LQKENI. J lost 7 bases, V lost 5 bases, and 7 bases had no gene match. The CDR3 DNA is TGTGCCAGCTCAAGCGACAGGGTCGCTGAAAAACTGTTTTTT. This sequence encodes CASSSDRVAEKLFF.

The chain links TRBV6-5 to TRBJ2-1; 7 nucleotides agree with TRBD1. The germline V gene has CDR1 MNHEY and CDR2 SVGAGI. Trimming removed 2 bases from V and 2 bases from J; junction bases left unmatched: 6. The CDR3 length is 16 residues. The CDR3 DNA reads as TGTGCCAGCAGTTACCGATCGACAGGGCCCTACAATGAGCAGTTCTTC. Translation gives CASSYRSTGPYNEQFF.

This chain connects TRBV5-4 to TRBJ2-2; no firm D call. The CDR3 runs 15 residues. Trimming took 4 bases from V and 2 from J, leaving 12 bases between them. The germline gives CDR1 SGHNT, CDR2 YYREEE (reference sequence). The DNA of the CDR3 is TGTGCCAGCAGCCCCCCCGGGTCTAACACCGGGGAGCTGTTTTTT. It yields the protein CASSPPGSNTGELFF. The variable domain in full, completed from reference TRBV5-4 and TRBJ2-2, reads ETGVTQSPTHLIKTRGQQVTLRCSSQSGHNTVSWYQQALGQGPQFIFQYYREEENGRGNFPPRFSGLQFPNYSSELNVNALELDDSALYLCASSPPGSNTGELFFGEGSRLTVL.

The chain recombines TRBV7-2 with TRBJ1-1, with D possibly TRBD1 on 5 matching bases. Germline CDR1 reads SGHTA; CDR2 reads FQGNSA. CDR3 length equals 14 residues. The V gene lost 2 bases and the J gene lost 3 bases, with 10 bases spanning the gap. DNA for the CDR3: TGTGCCAGCAGCTTACAGGGTGGTGACACTGAAGCTTTCTTT. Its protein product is CASSLQGGDTEAFF.

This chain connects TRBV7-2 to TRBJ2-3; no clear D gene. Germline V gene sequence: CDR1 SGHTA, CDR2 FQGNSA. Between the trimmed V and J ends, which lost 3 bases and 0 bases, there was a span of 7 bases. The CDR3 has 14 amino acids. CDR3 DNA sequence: TGTGCCAGCAGCTTTGCCTCTAGCACAGATACGCAGTATTTT. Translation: CASSFASSTDTQYF.

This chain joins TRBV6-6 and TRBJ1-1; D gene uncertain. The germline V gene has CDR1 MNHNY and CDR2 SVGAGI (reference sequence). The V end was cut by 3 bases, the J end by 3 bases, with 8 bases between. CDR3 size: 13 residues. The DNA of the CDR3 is TGTGCCAGCAGTTATTCCAGCGACACTGAAGCTTTCTTT. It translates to CASSYSSDTEAFF.

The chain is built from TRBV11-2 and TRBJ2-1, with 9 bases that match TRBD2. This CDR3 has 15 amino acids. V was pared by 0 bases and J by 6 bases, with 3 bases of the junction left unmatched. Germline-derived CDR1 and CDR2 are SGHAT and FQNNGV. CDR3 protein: CASSLDSGGANEQFF. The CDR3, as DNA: TGTGCCAGCAGCTTAGATAGCGGGGGAGCCAATGAGCAGTTCTTC.

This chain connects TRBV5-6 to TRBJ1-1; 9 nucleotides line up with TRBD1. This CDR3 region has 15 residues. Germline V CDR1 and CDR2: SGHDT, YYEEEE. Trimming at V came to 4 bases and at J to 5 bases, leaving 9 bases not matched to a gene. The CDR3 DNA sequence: TGTGCCAGCAGCGAAACAGGGGGCGGAACGACTGAAGCTTTCTTT. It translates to CASSETGGGTTEAFF.

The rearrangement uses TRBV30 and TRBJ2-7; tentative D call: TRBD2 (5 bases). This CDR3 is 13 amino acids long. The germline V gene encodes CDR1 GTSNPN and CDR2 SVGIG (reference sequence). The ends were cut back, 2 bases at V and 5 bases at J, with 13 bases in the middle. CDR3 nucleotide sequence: TGTGCCTGGAGTTTGGGGAAGAGGGACGAGCAGTACTTC. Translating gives CAWSLGKRDEQYF.

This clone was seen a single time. CDR3 amino acids: CASSSTGVSTDTQYF. CDR3 coding DNA: TGCGCCAGCAGCTCGACAGGGGTTAGCACAGATACGCAGTATTTT. This chain uses TRBV5-1 with TRBJ2-3, with 8 bases aligning to TRBD1. J lost 0 bases, V lost 3 bases, and 3 bases had no gene match. CDR3 size: 15 residues. Germline V CDR1 and CDR2: SGHRS, YFSETQ.

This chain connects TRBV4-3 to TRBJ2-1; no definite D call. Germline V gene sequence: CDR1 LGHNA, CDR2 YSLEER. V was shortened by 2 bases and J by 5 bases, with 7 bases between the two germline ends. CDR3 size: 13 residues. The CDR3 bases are TGCGCCAGCAGCCAAAGGTCCCACAATGAGCAGTTCTTC. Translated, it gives CASSQRSHNEQFF.

The DNA of the CDR3 is TGTGCCAGCAGTTTATCGTTCCGAATTTCTAACTATGGCTACACCTTC. Encoded protein: CASSLSFRISNYGYTF. This sequence joins TRBV27 and TRBJ1-2; D is uncertain. This CDR3 is built from 16 residues. V lost 0 bases to trimming and J lost 0 bases, with 11 bases between them. Germline-derived CDR1 and CDR2 are MNHEY and SMNVEV (reference sequence).

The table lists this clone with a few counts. The CDR3 bases are TGTGCCAGTAGTATCGCACAGAGCAATCAGCCCCAGCATTTT. Translating gives CASSIAQSNQPQHF. The chain links TRBV19 to TRBJ1-5; D call uncertain. The V gene's germline CDR1 is LNHDA and CDR2 SQIVND (reference sequence). The CDR3 spans 14 residues. V was cut by 3 bases and J by 1 base, with 7 bases left in between. Combining the CDR3 with reference TRBV19 and TRBJ1-5 gives the whole variable domain DGGITQSPKYLFRKEGQNVTLSCEQNLNHDAMYWYRQDPGQGLRLIYYSQIVNDFQKGDIAEGYSVSREKKESFPLTVTSAQKNPTAFYLCASSIAQSNQPQHFGDGTRLSIL.

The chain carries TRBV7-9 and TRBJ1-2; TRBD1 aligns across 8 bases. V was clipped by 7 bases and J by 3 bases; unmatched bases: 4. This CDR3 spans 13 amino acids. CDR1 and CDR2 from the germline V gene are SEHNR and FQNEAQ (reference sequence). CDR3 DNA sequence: TGTGCCAGCACCAAGACAGGGGACTATGGCTACACCTTC. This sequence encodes CASTKTGDYGYTF.